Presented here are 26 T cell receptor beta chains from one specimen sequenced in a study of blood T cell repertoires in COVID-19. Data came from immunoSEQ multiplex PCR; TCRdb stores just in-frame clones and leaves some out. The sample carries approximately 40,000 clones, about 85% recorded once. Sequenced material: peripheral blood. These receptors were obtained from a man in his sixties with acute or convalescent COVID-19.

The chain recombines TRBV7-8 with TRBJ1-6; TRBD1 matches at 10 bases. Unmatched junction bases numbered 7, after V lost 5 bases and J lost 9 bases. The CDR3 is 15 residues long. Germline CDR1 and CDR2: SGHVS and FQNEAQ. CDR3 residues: CASSPTGTGVSPLHF. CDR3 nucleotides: TGTGCCAGCAGCCCAACCGGGACAGGGGTTTCACCCCTCCACTTT.

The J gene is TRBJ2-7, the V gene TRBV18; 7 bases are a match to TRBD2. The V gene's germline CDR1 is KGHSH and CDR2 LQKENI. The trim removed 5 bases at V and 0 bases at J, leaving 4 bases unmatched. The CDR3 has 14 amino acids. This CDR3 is CASSGLADSYEQYV. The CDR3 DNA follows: TGTGCCAGCTCAGGTCTAGCGGACTCCTACGAGCAGTACGTC.

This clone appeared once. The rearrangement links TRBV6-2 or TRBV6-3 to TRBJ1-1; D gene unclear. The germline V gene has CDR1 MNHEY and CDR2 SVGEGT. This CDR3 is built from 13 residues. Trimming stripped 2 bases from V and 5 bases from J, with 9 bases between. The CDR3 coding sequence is TGTGCCAGCAGTTACAACTGGGAGACTGAAGCTTTCTTT. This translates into CASSYNWETEAFF.

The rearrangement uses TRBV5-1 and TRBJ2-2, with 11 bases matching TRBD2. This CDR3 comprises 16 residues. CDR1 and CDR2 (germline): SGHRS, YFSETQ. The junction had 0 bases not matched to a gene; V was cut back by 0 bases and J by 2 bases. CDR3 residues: CASSLGLAGNTGELFF. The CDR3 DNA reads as TGCGCCAGCAGCTTGGGACTAGCGGGAAACACCGGGGAGCTGTTTTTT.

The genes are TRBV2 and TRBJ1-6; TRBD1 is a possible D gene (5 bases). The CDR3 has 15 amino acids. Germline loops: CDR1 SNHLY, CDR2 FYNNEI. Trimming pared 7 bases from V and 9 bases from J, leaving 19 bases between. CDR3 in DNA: TGTGCCAGCATGAGGGACTCTCTAGAGGGTTCACCCCTCCACTTT. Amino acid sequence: CASMRDSLEGSPLHF.

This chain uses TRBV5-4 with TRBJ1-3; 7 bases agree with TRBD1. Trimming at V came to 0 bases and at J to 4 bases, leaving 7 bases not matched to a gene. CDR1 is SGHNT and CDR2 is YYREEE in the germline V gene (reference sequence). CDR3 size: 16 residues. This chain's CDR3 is CASSLGRGMEGNTIYF. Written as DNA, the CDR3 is TGTGCCAGCAGCTTGGGCAGGGGGATGGAGGGAAACACCATATATTTT.

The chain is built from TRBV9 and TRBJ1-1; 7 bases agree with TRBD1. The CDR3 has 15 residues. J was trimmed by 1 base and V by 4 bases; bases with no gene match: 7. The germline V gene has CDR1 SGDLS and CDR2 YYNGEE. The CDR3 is CASSPRRGANTEAFF. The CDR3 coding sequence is TGTGCCAGCAGCCCCCGCAGGGGGGCGAACACTGAAGCTTTCTTT.

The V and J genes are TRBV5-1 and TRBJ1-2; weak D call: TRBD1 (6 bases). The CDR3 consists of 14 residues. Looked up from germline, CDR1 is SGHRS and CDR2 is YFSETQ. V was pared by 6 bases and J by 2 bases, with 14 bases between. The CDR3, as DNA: TGCGCCAGCACCCAAGATCAGGGGAACTATGGCTACACCTTC. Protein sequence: CASTQDQGNYGYTF.

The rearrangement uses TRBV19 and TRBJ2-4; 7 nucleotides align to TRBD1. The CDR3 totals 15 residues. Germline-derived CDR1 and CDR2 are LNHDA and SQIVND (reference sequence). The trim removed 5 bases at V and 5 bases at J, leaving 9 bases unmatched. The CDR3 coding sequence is TGTGCCAGTAGTGTCTTGACAGGGCAGCAAAACATTCAGTACTTC. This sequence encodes CASSVLTGQQNIQYF.

CDR3 coding DNA: TGTGCCAGCTCACCACGAGTTGCGGACACTGAAGCTTTCTTT. It specifies CASSPRVADTEAFF. The chain combines TRBV18 with TRBJ1-1; D gene unclear. Deletions cut 1 base from V and 3 bases from J, with 9 bases between. The CDR3 sequence is 14 residues long. Germline CDR1 is KGHSH and CDR2 is LQKENI.

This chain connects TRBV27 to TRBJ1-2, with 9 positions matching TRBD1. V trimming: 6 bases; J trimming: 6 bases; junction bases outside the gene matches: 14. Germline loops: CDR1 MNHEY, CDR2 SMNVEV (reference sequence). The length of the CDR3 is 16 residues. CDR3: CASRLTGTGMIHGYTF. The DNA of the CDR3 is TGTGCCAGCAGATTAACCGGGACAGGGATGATCCATGGCTACACCTTC.

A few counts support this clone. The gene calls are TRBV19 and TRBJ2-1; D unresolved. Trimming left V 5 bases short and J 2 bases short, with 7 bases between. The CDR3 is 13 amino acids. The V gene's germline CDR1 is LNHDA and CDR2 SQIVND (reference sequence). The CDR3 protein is CASSESTYNEQFF. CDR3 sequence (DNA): TGTGCCAGTAGTGAGTCGACCTACAATGAGCAGTTCTTC. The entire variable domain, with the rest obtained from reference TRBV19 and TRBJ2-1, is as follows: DGGITQSPKYLFRKEGQNVTLSCEQNLNHDAMYWYRQDPGQGLRLIYYSQIVNDFQKGDIAEGYSVSREKKESFPLTVTSAQKNPTAFYLCASSESTYNEQFFGPGTRLTVL.

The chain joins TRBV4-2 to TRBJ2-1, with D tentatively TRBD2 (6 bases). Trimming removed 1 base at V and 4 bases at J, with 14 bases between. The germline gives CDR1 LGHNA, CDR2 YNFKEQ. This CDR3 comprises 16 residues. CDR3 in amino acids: CASSQVGVEGYNEQFF. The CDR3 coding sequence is TGTGCCAGCAGCCAAGTGGGCGTGGAGGGGTACAATGAGCAGTTCTTC.

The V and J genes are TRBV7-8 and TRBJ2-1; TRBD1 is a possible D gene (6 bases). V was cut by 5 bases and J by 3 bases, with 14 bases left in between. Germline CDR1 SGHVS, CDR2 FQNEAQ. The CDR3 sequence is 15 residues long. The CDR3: CASSQTGGVYNEQFF. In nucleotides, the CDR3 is TGTGCCAGCAGCCAGACAGGTGGGGTCTACAATGAGCAGTTCTTC.

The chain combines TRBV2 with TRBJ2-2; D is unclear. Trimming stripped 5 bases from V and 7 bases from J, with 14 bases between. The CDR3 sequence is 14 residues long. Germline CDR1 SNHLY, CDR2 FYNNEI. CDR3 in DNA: TGTGCCAGCAGTCCCCTTCCTAGTATCGGGGAGCTGTTTTTT. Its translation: CASSPLPSIGELFF.

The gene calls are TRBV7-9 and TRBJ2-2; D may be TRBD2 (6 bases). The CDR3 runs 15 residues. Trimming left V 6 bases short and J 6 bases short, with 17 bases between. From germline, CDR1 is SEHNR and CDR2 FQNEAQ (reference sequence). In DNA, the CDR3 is TGTGCCAGCAGACTAGATAGCGGTTCCGCCGGGGAGCTGTTTTTT. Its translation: CASRLDSGSAGELFF.

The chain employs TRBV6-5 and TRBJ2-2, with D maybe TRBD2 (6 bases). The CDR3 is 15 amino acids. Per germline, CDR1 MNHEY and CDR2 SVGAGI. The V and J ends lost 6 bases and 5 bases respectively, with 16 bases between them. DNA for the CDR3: TGTGCCAGCAGAGTACCGGGACTCGGTACCGGGGAGCTGTTTTTT. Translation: CASRVPGLGTGELFF.

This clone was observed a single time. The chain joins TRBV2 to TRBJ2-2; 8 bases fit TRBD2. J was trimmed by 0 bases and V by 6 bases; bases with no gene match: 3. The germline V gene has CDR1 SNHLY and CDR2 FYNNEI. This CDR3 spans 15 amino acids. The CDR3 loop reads CASRFSGTNTGELFF. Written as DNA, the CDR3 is TGTGCCAGCAGGTTTAGCGGGACGAACACCGGGGAGCTGTTTTTT.

The CDR3 DNA follows: TGTGCCAGCAGCGAGGCGGGGACAGACAATGAGCAGTTCTTC. The encoded protein is CASSEAGTDNEQFF. The chain carries TRBV9 and TRBJ2-1, with D possibly TRBD1 on 7 matching bases. Trimming took 3 bases from V and 5 from J, leaving 12 bases between them. CDR1 is SGDLS, CDR2 YYNGEE, per germline. The CDR3 extends over 14 amino acids.

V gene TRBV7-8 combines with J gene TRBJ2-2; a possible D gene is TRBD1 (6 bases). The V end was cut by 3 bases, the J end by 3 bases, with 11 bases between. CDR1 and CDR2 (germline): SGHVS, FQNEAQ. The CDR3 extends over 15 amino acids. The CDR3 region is CASSFYRVDTGELFF. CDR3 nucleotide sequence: TGTGCCAGCAGCTTTTACAGGGTGGACACCGGGGAGCTGTTTTTT.

CDR3 amino acids: CASSIGSSGYTF. Written as DNA, the CDR3 is TGTGCCAGTAGTATAGGCAGTAGCGGCTACACCTTC. This chain joins TRBV19 and TRBJ1-2; D gene uncertain. Trimming cost V 1 base and J 8 bases, with 8 bases left between them. Germline V CDR1 and CDR2: LNHDA, SQIVND (reference sequence). This CDR3 comprises 12 residues.

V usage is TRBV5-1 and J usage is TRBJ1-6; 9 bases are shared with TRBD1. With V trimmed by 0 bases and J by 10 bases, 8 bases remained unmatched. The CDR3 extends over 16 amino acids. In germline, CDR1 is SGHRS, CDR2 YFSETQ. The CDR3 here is CASSLAGQGATSPLHF. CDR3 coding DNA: TGCGCCAGCAGCTTGGCGGGACAGGGAGCCACCTCACCCCTCCACTTT.

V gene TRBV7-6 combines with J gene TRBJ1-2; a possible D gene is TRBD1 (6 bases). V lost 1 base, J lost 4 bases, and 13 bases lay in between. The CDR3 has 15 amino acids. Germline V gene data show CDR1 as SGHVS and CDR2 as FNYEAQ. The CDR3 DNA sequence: TGTGCCAGCAGCTTAGGAGGGACATCTCGCTATGGCTACACCTTC. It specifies CASSLGGTSRYGYTF.

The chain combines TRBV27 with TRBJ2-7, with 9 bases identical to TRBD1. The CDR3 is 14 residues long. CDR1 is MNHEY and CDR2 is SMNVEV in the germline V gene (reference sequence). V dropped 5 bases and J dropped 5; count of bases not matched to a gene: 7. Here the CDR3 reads CASSPWDRVHEQYV. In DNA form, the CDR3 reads TGTGCCAGCAGTCCCTGGGACAGGGTCCACGAGCAGTACGTC.

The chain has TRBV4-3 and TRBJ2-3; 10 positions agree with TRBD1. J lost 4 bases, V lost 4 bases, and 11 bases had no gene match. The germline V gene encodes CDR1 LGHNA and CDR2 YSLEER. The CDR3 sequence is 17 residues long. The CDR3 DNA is TGCGCCAGCAGCCGCATGGTGGACAGGGGGGATTCAGATACGCAGTATTTT. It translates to CASSRMVDRGDSDTQYF.

CDR3 coding DNA: TGTGCCAGCAGCCGAAGGGGACTAGCGGGGTACCAAGAGACCCAGTACTTC. This gives the protein CASSRRGLAGYQETQYF. The chain carries TRBV7-8 and TRBJ2-5, with 13 nucleotides matching TRBD2. The CDR3 sequence is 17 residues long. The germline V gene has CDR1 SGHVS and CDR2 FQNEAQ. V gave up 5 bases and J gave up 0 bases; unmatched junction bases: 6.